This T cell receptor (beta chain) was identified during a study of blood T cell repertoires in COVID-19. Germline values: CDR1 SNHLY, CDR2 FYNNEI. CDR3 size: 14 residues. Trimming took off 0 bases at V and 7 bases at J, with 12 bases between the two ends. Sequencing was performed with immunoSEQ multiplex PCR; in TCRdb, only in-frame clones are kept and a portion is missing. The table lists around 300,000 clones, approximately 90% of them singletons, with over 3.5% in the top ten. The source material was peripheral blood. The TCR originated in a woman in her thirties or forties with acute or convalescent COVID-19. The chain links TRBV2 to TRBJ1-2, with D perhaps TRBD1 (6 bases). CDR3 nucleotides: TGTGCCAGCAGTGAAGCGGGGCAGGGGCTTGGCTACACCTTC. Its protein is CASSEAGQGLGYTF.